The source of this T cell receptor (beta chain) is a study of early T cells in non-severe SARS-CoV-2 infection. Study overall: Sequenced material consisted of bulk RNA (from unsorted whole blood), and chains were unpaired.

This clonotype showed up many times. MiXCR, run by TCRdb on the 5' RACE reads, gives a single entry per CDR3 protein. Of fewer than 40,000 distinct CDR3 sequences listed, approximately 7.1% are singletons. The V end was cut by 6 bases, the J end by 1 base, with 12 bases between. This CDR3 region has 14 residues. This receptor was taken from an adult who was a healthcare worker with PCR-confirmed SARS-CoV-2 infection or an uninfected control (not recorded which). This sequence joins TRBV12-3 or TRBV12-4 and TRBJ2-5; maybe TRBD1 (6 bases). This sample comprised whole blood, obtained at baseline. Here the CDR3 reads CASRIGTTQETQYF. CDR3 in DNA: TGTGCCAGCAGGATCGGGACAACCCAAGAGACCCAGTACTTC.